This T cell receptor (beta chain) came from a study of beta chain features in type 1 diabetes. Study-wide results and caveats: Shorter TCRB CDR3s, moderately but significantly so, marked every one of the four CD4+ subsets in Type 1 diabetes patients. For TCRB rearrangement, an influence of HLA type remained unresolved here. TCRB repertoires of naive, central memory and Treg cells appeared more similar among patients than among healthy donors.

Over 95% purity was reached by all sorted populations. This clone was seen only a few times. Antigen: not known. Distinct nucleotide sequences in the sample also encode this CDR3. V lost 2 bases and J 3 bases, leaving 7 bases between the germline ends. CDR1 and CDR2 from the germline V gene are MNHEY and SMNVEV (reference sequence). This CDR3 spans 13 amino acids. Every bit of the isolated RNA underwent reverse transcription, so sequencing read expressed TCRB transcripts. Sequencing used immunoSEQ multiplex PCR; TCRdb keeps in-frame clones, though not all of them. This table has over 600,000 clones, roughly 12% appearing once.

This TCR was recovered from a man in his thirties or forties with type 1 diabetes. The chain is built from TRBV27 and TRBJ1-2, with D tentatively TRBD1 (5 bases). Source material: naive CD4+ T cells from blood. CDR3 sequence (DNA): TGTGCCAGCAGTTTACGGGGGGACTATGGCTACACCTTC. Translation: CASSLRGDYGYTF.